Below, 6 T cell receptor beta chains from the same sample are listed, as sequenced in a study of blood T cells in healthy people across ages. A J-beta primer mix and a sample-barcoded 5' primer were used in a second PCR of roughly 6 to 12 cycles. Via MiXCR, TCRdb re-called the 5' RACE reads, giving one row per CDR3 protein. The sample has approximately 820,000 distinct CDR3 sequences, roughly 44% seen once; the top ten hold under 20%. Material: blood. The receptors come from a man aged 60 to 75 in good health.

The table lists this clonotype with a few counts. The J gene is TRBJ1-6, the V gene TRBV5-1; the match to TRBD1 covers 9 bases. This CDR3 is 13 amino acids long. V gave up 5 bases and J gave up 9 bases; unmatched junction bases: 3. Germline lookup yields CDR1 SGHRS and CDR2 YFSETQ. CDR3 DNA: TGCGCCAGCAGGACAGGGGGGACTTCACCCCTCCACTTT. Residues: CASRTGGTSPLHF.

The chain couples TRBV3-1 to TRBJ2-1; 7 nucleotides align to TRBD2. The CDR3 contains 14 residues. Per germline, CDR1 LGHDT and CDR2 YNNKEL (reference sequence). V gave up 4 bases and J gave up 6 bases; unmatched junction bases: 6. The CDR3: CASSPGSSGNEQFF. As DNA, the CDR3 is TGTGCCAGCAGCCCCGGTTCTAGCGGCAATGAGCAGTTCTTC.

The rearrangement uses TRBV7-2 and TRBJ2-7; possibly TRBD1 or TRBD2 for D (6 bases each). Germline loops: CDR1 SGHTA, CDR2 FQGNSA. This CDR3 spans 12 amino acids. Trimming pared 3 bases from V and 10 bases from J, leaving 13 bases between. The CDR3 loop reads CASSFSSGAQYF. The CDR3 DNA sequence: TGTGCCAGCAGCTTCTCTTCGGGGGCCCAGTACTTC.

The chain employs TRBV2 and TRBJ2-1, with D hard to call. Germline CDR1 SNHLY, CDR2 FYNNEI. The CDR3 has 14 residues. Deletions cut 4 bases from V and 1 base from J, with 8 bases between. CDR3 sequence: CASSVHGSYNEQFF. CDR3 in DNA: TGTGCCAGCAGTGTACACGGTTCCTACAATGAGCAGTTCTTC.

This clonotype has only one observation. The rearrangement links TRBV5-6 to TRBJ2-6; the match to TRBD1 covers 8 bases. V trimming: 4 bases; J trimming: 3 bases; junction bases outside the gene matches: 9. Germline V lookup: CDR1 SGHDT, CDR2 YYEEEE. This CDR3 has 17 amino acids. The CDR3 sequence is CASSARDRPSGANVLTF. In DNA form, the CDR3 reads TGTGCCAGCAGCGCCCGGGACAGGCCAAGTGGGGCCAACGTCCTGACTTTC.

V usage is TRBV18 and J usage is TRBJ2-1, with 9 bases that match TRBD1. The V segment lost 5 bases and the J segment 6 bases; nucleotides outside the gene matches: 5. From germline, CDR1 is KGHSH and CDR2 LQKENI. The CDR3 is 14 residues long. CDR3 DNA: TGTGCCAGCTCATTCGGACAGGGGCCCAATGAGCAGTTCTTC. It codes for CASSFGQGPNEQFF. Full variable domain (outside the CDR3, taken from reference TRBV18 and TRBJ2-1): NAGVMQNPRHLVRRRGQEARLRCSPMKGHSHVYWYRQLPEEGLKFMVYLQKENIIDESGMPKERFSAEFPKEGPSILRIQQVVRGDSAAYFCASSFGQGPNEQFFGPGTRLTVL.